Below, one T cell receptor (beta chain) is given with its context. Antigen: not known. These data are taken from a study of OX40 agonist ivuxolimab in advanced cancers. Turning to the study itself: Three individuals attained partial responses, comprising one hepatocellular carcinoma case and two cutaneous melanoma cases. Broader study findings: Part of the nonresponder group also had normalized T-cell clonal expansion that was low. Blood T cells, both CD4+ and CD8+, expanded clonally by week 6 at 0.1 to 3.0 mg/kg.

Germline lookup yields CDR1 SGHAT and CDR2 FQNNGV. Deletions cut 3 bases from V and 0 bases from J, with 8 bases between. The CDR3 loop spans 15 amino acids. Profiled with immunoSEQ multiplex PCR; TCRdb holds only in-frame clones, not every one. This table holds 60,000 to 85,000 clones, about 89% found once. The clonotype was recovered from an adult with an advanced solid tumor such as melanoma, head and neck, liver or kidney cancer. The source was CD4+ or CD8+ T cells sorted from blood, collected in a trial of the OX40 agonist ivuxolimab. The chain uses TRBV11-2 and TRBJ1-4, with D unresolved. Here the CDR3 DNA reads TGTGCCAGCAGCTTCCTCAGCGCAACTAATGAAAAACTGTTTTTT. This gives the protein CASSFLSATNEKLFF.